A selection of T cell receptor beta chains follows, all from one sample in a study of technical replicates of blood from several donors. Profiling relied on immunoSEQ multiplex PCR, and the TCRdb table lists in-frame clones only, not all of them. The sample shows 70,000 or so clones, around nine tenths of them seen only once. What was sequenced was PBMCs. These receptors were obtained from a human donor in good health. Some clones in this sample may be carry-over from other donors' samples. Both conserved end residues are part of each CDR3. A D gene is named only where the DNA matches it firmly. The size of a clone is reported for some rows only, either as once, few or many, or as a class for expanded clones.

j_gene | v_gene | abundance | d_gene | CDR3aa | CDR3nt
TRBJ1-1 | TRBV4-3 | . | . | CASSQAHLNTEAFF | TGCGCCAGCAGCCAAGCACATCTTAACACTGAAGCTTTCTTT
TRBJ1-4 | TRBV4-3 | . | . | CASSLRTSEKLFF | TGCGCCAGCAGCCTCCGGACATCTGAAAAACTGTTTTTT
TRBJ2-5 | TRBV10-3 | . | . | CAISDAGSVETQYF | TGTGCCATCAGTGACGCAGGGTCAGTAGAGACCCAGTACTTC
TRBJ2-5 | TRBV7-9 | . | . | CASSLSDQETQYF | TGTGCCAGCAGCTTAAGCGACCAAGAGACCCAGTACTTC
TRBJ1-3 | TRBV5-1 | . | . | CASSLGGGISGNTIYF | TGCGCCAGCAGCTTGGGAGGCGGAATCTCTGGAAACACCATATATTTT
TRBJ2-5 | TRBV4-3 | . | . | CASSQRRGTQETQYF | TGCGCCAGCAGCCAAAGGAGGGGCACGCAAGAGACCCAGTACTTC
TRBJ2-1 | TRBV7-8 | . | TRBD2 | CASSLSEAGGNNEQFF | TGTGCCAGCAGCTTAAGTGAGGCGGGAGGTAACAATGAGCAGTTCTTC
TRBJ2-7 | TRBV6-5 | . | TRBD1 | CASSIHWTGQYEQYF | TGTGCCAGCAGTATACACTGGACAGGGCAGTACGAGCAGTACTTC
TRBJ2-1 | TRBV7-3 | . | TRBD2 | CASSLTPSGGMNEQFF | TGTGCCAGCAGCTTAACTCCTAGCGGGGGGATGAATGAGCAGTTCTTC
TRBJ1-2 | TRBV6-5 | . | TRBD1 | CASSLGQGAGGYTF | TGTGCCAGCAGTCTGGGACAGGGGGCAGGGGGCTACACCTTC
TRBJ2-7 | TRBV11-2 | . | . | CASSATGQSAYEQYF | TGTGCCAGCAGCGCCACCGGACAGAGTGCCTACGAGCAGTACTTC
TRBJ2-5 | TRBV7-9 | . | . | CASSVSLGTPGETQYF | TGTGCCAGCAGCGTCAGTTTGGGCACCCCGGGGGAGACCCAGTACTTC
TRBJ1-1 | TRBV6-5 | few | . | CASRLQGLAEAFF | TGTGCCAGCAGACTACAGGGTTTGGCTGAAGCTTTCTTT
TRBJ2-7 | TRBV7-6 | few | TRBD2 | CASSLAGGGYEQYF | TGTGCCAGCAGTCTAGCGGGAGGGGGCTACGAGCAGTACTTC
TRBJ2-7 | TRBV4-2 | . | TRBD2 | CASSQGPVGGSSHEQYF | TGTGCCAGCAGCCAAGGCCCAGTTGGCGGGAGTTCCCACGAGCAGTACTTC
TRBJ2-1 | TRBV9 | . | TRBD2 | CASSAGTGGSEQFF | TGTGCCAGCAGCGCGGGAACCGGGGGGAGTGAGCAGTTCTTC
TRBJ2-3 | TRBV19 | . | TRBD1 | CASTHWDRGQDTQYF | TGTGCCAGTACCCACTGGGACAGGGGGCAAGATACGCAGTATTTT
TRBJ2-6 | TRBV11-2 | . | . | CASSLGGSGANVLTF | TGTGCCAGCAGCTTGGGAGGAAGTGGGGCCAACGTCCTGACTTTC
TRBJ1-6 | TRBV7-9 | . | . | CASSLSASLSYNSPLHF | TGTGCCAGCAGCTTATCTGCGTCCCTCTCCTATAATTCACCCCTCCACTTT
TRBJ2-7 | TRBV7-2 | . | . | CASRRRVEQYF | TGTGCCAGCAGGAGGCGGGTTGAGCAGTACTTC
TRBJ2-3 | TRBV4-1 | . | . | CASGGAGGLGTQYF | TGCGCCAGCGGAGGGGCAGGGGGATTGGGTACGCAGTATTTT
TRBJ2-3 | TRBV4-1 | once | . | CASSLSGTDTQYF | TGCGCCAGCAGCCTTAGCGGCACAGATACGCAGTATTTT
TRBJ2-3 | TRBV10-3 | . | TRBD2 | CAISDARGGLAPDTQYF | TGTGCCATCAGTGACGCCCGGGGAGGGCTAGCGCCAGATACGCAGTATTTT
TRBJ1-3 | TRBV30 | . | . | CAWKGSSGNTIYF | TGTGCCTGGAAAGGGAGCTCTGGAAACACCATATATTTT
TRBJ1-3 | TRBV4-2 | once | . | CASSQDSGGSGNTIYF | TGTGCCAGCAGCCAAGATAGTGGAGGGTCTGGAAACACCATATATTTT
TRBJ2-5 | TRBV7-2 | once | TRBD1 | CASSLDRGLETQYF | TGTGCCAGCAGCTTAGACAGGGGGTTGGAGACCCAGTACTTC
TRBJ1-2 | TRBV7-2 | . | TRBD1 | CASSVETGGRGYTF | TGTGCCAGCAGCGTAGAAACAGGGGGACGTGGCTACACCTTC
TRBJ1-2 | TRBV5-1 | . | . | CASSVQGGDGYTF | TGCGCCAGCAGCGTCCAAGGGGGTGATGGCTACACCTTC
TRBJ2-7 | TRBV5-4 | . | . | CASSPVGRVNEQYF | TGTGCCAGCAGCCCGGTGGGCAGGGTCAACGAGCAGTACTTC
TRBJ2-7 | TRBV7-8 | . | TRBD2 | CASSSGTSVTYEQYF | TGTGCCAGCAGCTCCGGGACTAGCGTTACCTACGAGCAGTACTTC
TRBJ1-3 | TRBV5-1 | once | TRBD1 | CASSAGGGGNTIYF | TGCGCCAGCAGCGCAGGGGGCGGAGGAAACACCATATATTTT
TRBJ1-2 | TRBV7-2 | . | . | CASSSNYLYGYTF | TGTGCCAGCAGCTCAAACTACCTTTATGGCTACACCTTC
TRBJ1-1 | TRBV19 | . | . | CASSRRENTEAFF | TGTGCCAGTAGTAGGAGAGAGAACACTGAAGCTTTCTTT
TRBJ2-5 | TRBV2 | . | TRBD1 | CASTHRGPGTGRGTQYF | TGTGCCAGCACTCACCGAGGCCCCGGGACAGGACGGGGGACCCAGTACTTC
TRBJ1-5 | TRBV7-9 | . | . | CASSLGTGNQPQHF | TGTGCCAGCAGCCTTGGAACAGGCAATCAGCCCCAGCATTTT
TRBJ2-1 | TRBV11-1 | . | TRBD2 | CASSARTSGKDNEQFF | TGTGCCAGCAGCGCCCGGACTAGCGGGAAAGACAATGAGCAGTTCTTC
TRBJ2-1 | TRBV4-3 | . | TRBD2 | CASSQLPAGGPSYEQFF | TGCGCCAGCAGCCAACTGCCAGCGGGAGGGCCGTCGTATGAGCAGTTCTTC
TRBJ2-1 | TRBV2 | . | . | CASSLIGTLNEQFF | TGTGCCAGCAGCCTAATCGGGACTTTGAATGAGCAGTTCTTC
TRBJ1-6 | TRBV27 | . | TRBD1 | CASSLRGGNSPLHF | TGTGCCAGCAGTTTAAGAGGGGGCAATTCACCCCTCCACTTT
TRBJ1-6 | TRBV4-2 | . | . | CASSQEPTTNSPLHF | TGTGCCAGCAGCCAAGAACCCACGACAAATTCACCCCTCCACTTT
TRBJ2-2 | TRBV5-4 | . | . | CASSSILTNTGELFF | TGTGCCAGCAGCTCAATCCTAACGAACACCGGGGAGCTGTTTTTT
TRBJ2-3 | TRBV7-2 | . | . | CASSSKGGVDTQYF | TGTGCCAGCAGCTCGAAGGGAGGAGTAGATACGCAGTATTTT
TRBJ2-7 | TRBV5-1 | . | TRBD2 | CASSLGGSSGGGHYEQYF | TGCGCCAGCAGCTTGGGAGGTTCTAGCGGGGGGGGCCACTACGAGCAGTACTTC
TRBJ2-7 | TRBV7-2 | . | TRBD2 | CASSLASTSGTYEQYF | TGTGCCAGCAGCTTAGCGTCTACTAGCGGGACCTACGAGCAGTACTTC
TRBJ2-1 | TRBV11-3 | . | . | CASGGTRDEQFF | TGTGCCAGCGGCGGGACTCGGGATGAGCAGTTCTTC
TRBJ1-1 | TRBV29-1 | few | . | CSGRQRNTEAFF | TGCAGCGGGCGACAGAGGAACACTGAAGCTTTCTTT
TRBJ1-5 | TRBV6-6 | . | TRBD1 | CASSYAINSGGLVQHF | TGTGCCAGCAGTTACGCGATCAATTCAGGGGGCCTTGTCCAGCATTTT
TRBJ2-2 | TRBV14 | . | . | CASSLQQVTGELFF | TGTGCCAGCAGCCTCCAGCAGGTCACCGGGGAGCTGTTTTTT
TRBJ1-5 | TRBV18 | . | . | CASSPAQLVFNSNQPQHF | TGTGCCAGCTCACCAGCACAATTGGTCTTTAATAGCAATCAGCCCCAGCATTTT
TRBJ2-5 | TRBV30 | . | TRBD2 | CAWSAGTSDQETQYF | TGTGCCTGGAGTGCCGGGACTAGCGACCAAGAGACCCAGTACTTC
TRBJ1-5 | TRBV5-1 | . | TRBD1 | CASSKSQGIQSQHF | TGCGCCAGCAGTAAATCACAGGGGATCCAGTCCCAGCATTTT
TRBJ2-5 | TRBV7-9 | . | TRBD2 | CASSFFRGGTGHQETQYF | TGTGCCAGCAGCTTCTTCCGCGGGGGGACTGGTCACCAAGAGACCCAGTACTTC
TRBJ1-5 | TRBV7-8 | . | . | CASSKREGRNQPQHF | TGTGCCAGCAGCAAGCGGGAGGGAAGGAATCAGCCCCAGCATTTT